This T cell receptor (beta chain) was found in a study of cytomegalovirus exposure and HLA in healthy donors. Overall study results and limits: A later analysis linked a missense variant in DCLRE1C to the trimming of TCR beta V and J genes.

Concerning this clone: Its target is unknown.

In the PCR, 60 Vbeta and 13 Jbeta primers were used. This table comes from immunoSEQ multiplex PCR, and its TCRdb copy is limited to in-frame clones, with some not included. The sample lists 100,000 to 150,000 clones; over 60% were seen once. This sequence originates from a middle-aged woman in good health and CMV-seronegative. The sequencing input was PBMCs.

CDR3 protein: CASSLATGWRQNTEAFF. CDR3 coding DNA: TGTGCCAGCAGCTTAGCCACAGGGTGGAGGCAAAACACTGAAGCTTTCTTT. This chain joins TRBV5-4 and TRBJ1-1; possible D gene TRBD1, 6 bases. The CDR3 totals 17 residues. V was shortened by 2 bases and J by 2 bases, with 19 bases between the two germline ends. The germline V gene has CDR1 SGHNT and CDR2 YYREEE (reference sequence).